This T cell receptor (beta chain) came from a study of blood T cell repertoires in COVID-19. About the study: Samples representing acute and convalescent COVID-19 were sourced from the United States, Italy and Spain.

Looked up from germline, CDR1 is SGHDT and CDR2 is YYEEEE. This CDR3 spans 14 amino acids. V gave up 5 bases and J gave up 8 bases, with 16 bases separating them. Per the original methods: Counts of nucleated cells, estimated from reference gene primer amplification, were obtained. TCRdb keeps only in-frame clones here, not all; method: immunoSEQ multiplex PCR. Clone size and the V and J calls come from that table; the DNA yielded D and trimming. The sample contains 150,000 to 200,000 clones, roughly nine tenths of which appear only once. The genes are TRBV5-6 and TRBJ1-4, with no clear D. Input material: peripheral blood. This clonotype was obtained from a woman in her 70s with acute or convalescent COVID-19. The CDR3 loop is CASRPRGLGEKLFF. In DNA form, the CDR3 reads TGTGCCAGCAGACCCCGGGGTCTGGGGGAAAAACTGTTTTTT.